The 4 T cell receptor beta chains reported below all come from one sample, sequenced in a study of cytomegalovirus exposure and HLA in healthy donors. Use of 60 Vbeta and 13 Jbeta primers characterized the PCR. Libraries were prepared by immunoSEQ multiplex PCR; TCRdb keeps only in-frame clonotypes and omits some of them. Among 210,000 or so clones, about 80% were seen once, and the ten largest hold 0.58%. The material sequenced was PBMCs. The source is a woman in her thirties or forties in good health and CMV-seronegative.

The chain couples TRBV7-3 to TRBJ2-7, with a tentative D call TRBD2 (5 bases). In germline, CDR1 is SGHTA, CDR2 FQGTGA. The V end was cut by 5 bases, the J end by 5 bases, with 13 bases between. CDR3 length equals 13 residues. The CDR3 DNA reads as TGTGCCAGCAGCCGCACGGGGTCGAACGAGCAGTACTTC. The encoded protein is CASSRTGSNEQYF.

This clone came up a few times. This chain uses TRBV19 with TRBJ1-3, with unresolved D. V was clipped by 4 bases and J by 2 bases, with 18 bases between them. The CDR3 sequence is 17 residues long. Per the germline V gene, CDR1 is LNHDA and CDR2 is SQIVND (reference sequence). The CDR3 protein is CASSSFVSRVTGNTIYF. The CDR3 DNA is TGTGCCAGTAGTAGTTTTGTTTCGAGGGTTACTGGAAACACCATATATTTT.

The chain uses TRBV7-3 and TRBJ2-1; TRBD2 aligns across 8 bases. The CDR3 covers 15 residues. Germline CDR1 reads SGHTA; CDR2 reads FQGTGA. Losses at the gene ends were 5 bases for V and 5 bases for J; bases not matched to a gene: 8. For the CDR3, the DNA is TGTGCCAGCAGCCAACCCGGGACTAGGGACAATGAGCAGTTCTTC. Its protein is CASSQPGTRDNEQFF.

This clone was seen just once. The chain recombines TRBV7-2 with TRBJ1-1; 7 bases are a match to TRBD1. The CDR3 runs 14 residues. Germline loops: CDR1 SGHTA, CDR2 FQGNSA. The junction had 4 bases not matched to a gene; V was cut back by 5 bases and J by 1 base. The chain's CDR3 is CASSQGQTNTEAFF. The DNA for the CDR3 is TGTGCCAGCAGCCAGGGACAGACGAACACTGAAGCTTTCTTT.